This TCR beta chain was sequenced for a study of blood T cell repertoires in COVID-19 (dated by TCRdb to about 2020). About the full investigation: Samples covering the acute and convalescent phases of COVID-19 were provided by collaborators in the United States, Italy and Spain. Where available, HLA class I and class II types were obtained from metadata supplied by the sample provider rather than from assay-based typing. The dataset comprised deeply sampled blood TCRbeta repertoires from subjects exposed to, actively infected with, or recovered from COVID-19. The prospective study material was composed of cDNA or gDNA derived from T cells, B-cell-depleted T cells, or PBMCs. Samples came from the ongoing ImmuneRACE study (first 160 participants) plus 1,254 subjects from 6 global collaborators. A de-identified subject ID, COVID-19 status, age in years and sex were almost always included in the sample metadata. A freely available public database, intended as a resource for researchers studying the immune response to SARS-CoV-2, is where the repertoires were released.

The paper as a whole reports these results and caveats: Clinical and demographic metadata were provided uncurated, with the amount varying by source and participant.

V lost 4 bases and J lost 8 bases, and the count of bases not matched to a germline gene is 11. The CDR3 sequence holds 16 residues, the cysteine and phenylalanine included. Just the 48-base CDR3 DNA is kept, in frame starting at base 1. Reading the germline V gene (reference sequence) gives CDR1 LNHDA and CDR2 SQIVND. TCRbeta CDR3 regions were amplified from genomic DNA by means of the immunoSEQ Assay, a bias-controlled multiplex PCR. As for the authors' bioinformatics: The number of nucleated cells in each sample was estimated from the amplification of reference gene primers within the assay. To quantify the absolute abundance of each unique TCRbeta CDR3 rearrangement, sequence reads were collapsed and filtered. For each sample, productive Simpson clonality was calculated as the square root of Simpson's diversity index over productive rearrangements. TCRdb stores this immuneACCESS table with in-frame sequences only. Part of the clones is absent; in the studies checked, under half of the shortfall reflects unresolved V genes, and no reason is known for the rest. For V, J and clone size, that table is used; D and trimming come from the DNA. The sample table records more than 200,000 clones; approximately 86% of these occur just once. The ten largest clones take up roughly 5% of the sample.

One collaborating source in Seattle enrolled patients while the patients were actively infected and followed the patients over time throughout the course of disease. Whole blood was collected in K2EDTA tubes by collaborating institutions according to the institutions' own protocols. Collaborator samples were shipped for TCRbeta analysis as frozen whole blood, isolated PBMCs, or DNA extracted from either sample type. A note on this clone: The antigen it recognizes is unknown. No base quality information exists; no much larger clone differs at one position.

Sequenced material: peripheral blood. This clonotype was sampled from a woman aged 60-75 years with COVID-19, enrolled during active disease. Here the chain combines TRBV19 and TRBJ2-1, and 10 junction bases match TRBD2. The nucleotide sequence reads as follows: TGTGCCAGTAGTACCCAGGGTAGCGGGAGGAGCCATGAGCAGTTCTTC. It translates as CASSTQGSGRSHEQFF.